This T cell receptor beta chain was sequenced for a study of cytomegalovirus exposure and HLA in healthy donors listed by TCRdb under 2017. A note on the overall study: In an earlier analysis of roughly 500 of the donors, less than 350 Gb of sequence data and 90 million to 120 million unique TCR beta sequences from about 190 million T cells were reported. An early release that covered fewer than 800 HLA-typed donors contained around 300 gigabases of sequencing data and about 93 million unique TCR sequences. The genetic ancestry cluster associated with self-reported Caucasian donors included 80% to 90% of the 398 genotyped donors. The study aimed to test whether signatures of past pathogen exposure could be identified by cataloging public T cell receptors. The T cell repertoires of several hundred subjects were profiled by immunosequencing and related to cytomegalovirus serostatus. Along with the approximately 620-subject first cohort, a separate validation cohort of over 90 different subjects was used. To predict cytomegalovirus infection status, the study brought together high-throughput TCR immunosequencing, statistical association of individual TCRs with disease status, and machine learning. A later analysis re-examined previously published TCR beta repertoires from over 500 donors and added high-resolution HLA genotyping to investigate patterns of TCR occurrence. In the later analysis, no new phenotypic data were used to find candidate immune exposures; instead, reliance was placed on TCR beta sequences and their occurrence across donors. An earlier analysis of fewer than 700 of the donors applied high-throughput TCR beta sequencing to assess whether each TCR beta V gene segment acted as functional or pseudogenic. Donor age, sex, ethnicity and CMV serostatus were collected together with the repertoire data. A later genetic analysis took genome-wide SNP genotypes for about 60% of the roughly 670 donors and used that subset as a discovery cohort. All discovery cohort repertoires had been generated on a single sequencing platform. HLA typing included class I and class II loci at four-digit resolution. The number of typed donors differed by locus: about 620-640 for A, B, C, DRB1 and DQB1; 500 to 550 for DQA1; some 590 for DPA1; and some 430 for DPB1. About five DR-DQ haplotypes were handled as single units for association and clustering because linkage in the cohort was strong. Among about 400 genotyped donors of the cohort, an average of roughly 230,000 unique TCR beta nucleotide sequences was sequenced per donor, of which about 19% were non-productive. What the authors observed across the whole study: In a later analysis, 16,951 TCR beta sequences were associated with specific HLA alleles at a false discovery rate of 0.05. A further reported finding was that TCR beta sequences accurately predicted the HLA-A and HLA-B alleles for most subjects in the first cohort. The cohort was sequenced for TCR beta chains only, and without alpha or paired-chain data the features that could be detected were limited. In vitro tests confirmed that a few of the cytomegalovirus-associated TCR beta chains recognize cytomegalovirus antigens. CMV serostatus was the only immune exposure information available for the cohort. Because HLA typing was unavailable for some donors at each locus, only the typed subset was used in association tests. In a later analysis, most CMV-associated TCR beta chains were found to appear HLA-restricted, with HLA associations seemingly driven largely by CMV exposure. While some public TCRs were present in many individuals, most TCR sequences turned up only very rarely across donors. Sequencing depth was assumed to be roughly uniform across donors in the presence/absence analyses, though that assumption may not hold. The study gave a list of about 170 TCR beta chains associated with cytomegalovirus. V-gene and J-gene trimming of TCR beta chains was associated with a missense DCLRE1C variant in a later genetic analysis, and the association was replicated in an independent cohort. Because the 87-base-pair reads could not distinguish some IMGT-functional V segments, including TRBV6-2 and TRBV6-3, those segments were excluded. Compared with equally common non-associated chains, HLA-associated TCR beta chains in a later analysis were more clonally expanded and had lower generation probabilities. Assigning TCR associations to individual alleles was difficult when HLA alleles, especially DR and DQ, strongly co-occurred. A later analysis reported that several top co-occurrence clusters appeared linked to parvovirus B19, influenza, CMV and Epstein-Barr virus. In an earlier analysis of some 640 of the donors, most TCR beta V segments were observed in productive rearrangements about 87% or about 30% of the time, broadly matching IMGT annotations. The authors suggested that the approach could potentially be generalized to other disease states and immunological phenotypes. A later genetic analysis reported fewer N-insertions in productive TCRs among donors in an Asian-associated ancestry cluster than the approximately 700-donor mean. Cytomegalovirus status was reported to be diagnosed by the classifier with high specificity and sensitivity in both the original and validation cohorts. A cluster of highly shared sequence variants was judged likely to represent a technical artifact of the sequencing pipeline. Because counts were too low, about 18 rarely observed V segments, including chromosome 9 orphons, were left out of the earlier analysis of some 600 of the donors. Linkage disequilibrium might explain the correlated functional status among segregating V segments, but an unknown experimental factor could not be ruled out. A later analysis found that TCR association rates varied across HLA loci, with DRB1 alleles showing the most associated TCRs and HLA-C alleles the fewest.

The receptor library was made with the immunoSEQ multiplex PCR assay. For the multiplex PCR, a mixture combining 60 forward primers for TCR Vbeta segments and 13 reverse primers for TCR Jbeta segments was used. A multiplex PCR assay on genomic DNA amplified the CDR3 region of rearranged TCR beta genes. On the Illumina HiSeq System, the amplified TCR beta libraries were sequenced as 87-base-pair reads. On the authors' methods: Across the 666 repertoires, a later analysis counted 78 million or so unique TCR beta chains, 9.5 million to 13 million of which were shared by at least two donors. To remove PCR and sequencing errors, raw reads were error-corrected and collapsed into unique sequences using a nearest-neighbor algorithm that merged closely related sequences. Alignment of CDR3 sequences to IMGT reference sequences was used to assign V, D and J gene segments. Each retained sequence needed at least a six-nucleotide match to both a V gene segment and a J gene segment. Rearrangements were classified as productive when the CDR3 lacked stop codons and remained in frame with V and J, and all other rearrangements were classified as non-productive. CDR3 was defined according to IMGT convention as the region running from the second conserved V-encoded cysteine to the conserved J-encoded phenylalanine. The earlier analysis of fewer than 750 of the donors excluded sequences that lacked an unambiguous match to a single V gene segment. In an earlier analysis of roughly 500 of the donors, V segments were called functional above 56.7% productive rearrangements and were called segregating when the between-donor standard deviation exceeded 5%. To diagnose cytomegalovirus status from the catalog of TCR beta chain sequences, a statistical classification framework was built. V and J gene assignment, in a later analysis, came from comparing TCR nucleotide sequences with IMGT/GENE-DB human TR gene sequences. A later analysis assigned CDR3 sequences and most-parsimonious VDJ recombination scenarios with the TCRdist pipeline. In a later analysis, each TCR beta chain was defined by its CDR3 amino acid sequence together with its V-gene family, and reads without a unique V-gene family were excluded. In a later analysis, fewer than 650 highly shared, low-generation-probability nucleotide sequences were removed to address suspected cross-contamination and a sequencing artifact. A later analysis calculated a clonal expansion index for each public chain from normalized within-repertoire ranks of inferred template counts. In a later analysis, generation probabilities were computed with a VDJ recombination model fitted to out-of-frame rearrangements, and the resulting probabilities were checked against IGoR. In a later analysis, TCR-TCR, TCR-HLA and TCR-CMV co-occurrence was scored with hypergeometric tests, and a repertoire-size bias correction was applied to TCR pairs. In a later analysis, false discovery rates were estimated by permuting HLA or CMV assignments 20 times. A later analysis grouped co-occurring TCRs with DBSCAN, adding TCRdist sequence similarity when clustering within HLA-allele-positive subsets. For co-occurrence clustering, repertoires with fewer than 30,000 or more than 120,000 public chains were excluded, along with five or six repertoires with anomalous nucleotide sharing. This immuneACCESS table, as held by TCRdb, lists in-frame sequences with V and J called but not all clones. Of the missing ones, under half trace to an unresolved V gene in checked studies; the others have no known cause. V, J and clone size were drawn from that table, and D and trimming were deduced from the DNA. Within this sample are around 100,000 clones, with roughly 80% of them counted one time only. The leading ten clones occupy approximately 23% of the sample.

The cohort was made up of 650 to 700 healthy bone marrow donors. Cohort members were all nominally healthy when sampled, although unrecorded immune exposures were likely present. The donor tested CMV seropositive, placing the donor among the 250 to 350 seropositive members of the cohort. Every donor gave a peripheral blood sample, and the peripheral blood mononuclear cells from that sample were used for TCR beta sequencing. Genomic DNA was extracted from the blood cell samples with the Qiagen DNeasy Blood Extraction Kit. The germline V and J ends show losses of 3 bases and 2 bases respectively, and no gene match explains 6 bases of the junction. The CDR1 and CDR2 encoded by the germline V gene are SGHAT and FQNNGV. The cysteine opens and the phenylalanine closes a CDR3 of 15 amino acids. Just the 45-base CDR3 DNA is kept, in frame starting at base 1. As to this clone: The target of this receptor is not known. The sample holds no much larger clone one base away, and base qualities are not on file.

The receptor was isolated from a man aged 25-45 years in good health and CMV-seropositive. The sample comprised PBMCs. The rearranged segments are TRBV11-2 and TRBJ2-7; 8 central nucleotides agree with TRBD1. CDR3 loop: CASSLSRQGPYEQYF. The bases are TGTGCCAGCAGCTTGTCAAGACAGGGGCCCTACGAGCAGTACTTC.